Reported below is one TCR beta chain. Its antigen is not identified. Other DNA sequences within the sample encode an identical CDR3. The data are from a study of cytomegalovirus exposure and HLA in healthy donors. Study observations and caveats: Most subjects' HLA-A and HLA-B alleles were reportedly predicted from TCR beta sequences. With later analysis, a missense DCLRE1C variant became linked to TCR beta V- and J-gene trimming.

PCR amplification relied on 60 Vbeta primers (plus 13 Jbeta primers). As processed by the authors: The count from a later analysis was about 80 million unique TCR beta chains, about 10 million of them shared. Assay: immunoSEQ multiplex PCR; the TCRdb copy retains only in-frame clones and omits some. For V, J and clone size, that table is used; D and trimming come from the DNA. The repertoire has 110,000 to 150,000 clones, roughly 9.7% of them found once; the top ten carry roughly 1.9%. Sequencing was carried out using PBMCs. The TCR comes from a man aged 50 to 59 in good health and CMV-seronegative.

CDR3 protein: CASSYGGDREKLFF. The CDR3, as DNA: TGTGCCAGCAGTTATGGAGGGGACCGTGAAAAACTGTTTTTT. The V gene is TRBV6-5, the J gene TRBJ1-4; D is perhaps TRBD1 (5 bases). The germline V gene encodes CDR1 MNHEY and CDR2 SVGAGI. The CDR3 spans 14 residues. The germline V and J ends were trimmed by 3 bases and 7 bases, with 12 bases remaining between them.